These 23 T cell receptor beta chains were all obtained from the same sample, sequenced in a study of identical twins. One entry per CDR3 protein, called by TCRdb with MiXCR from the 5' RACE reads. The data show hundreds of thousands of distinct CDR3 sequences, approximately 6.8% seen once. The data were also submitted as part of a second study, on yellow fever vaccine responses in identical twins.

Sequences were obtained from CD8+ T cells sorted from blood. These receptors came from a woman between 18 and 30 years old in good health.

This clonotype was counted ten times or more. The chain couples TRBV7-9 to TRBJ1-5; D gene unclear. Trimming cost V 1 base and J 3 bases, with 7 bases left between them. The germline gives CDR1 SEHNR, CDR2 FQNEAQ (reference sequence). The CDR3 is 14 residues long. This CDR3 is CASSLGPPNQPQHF. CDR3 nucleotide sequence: TGTGCCAGCAGCTTAGGGCCTCCCAATCAGCCCCAGCATTTT. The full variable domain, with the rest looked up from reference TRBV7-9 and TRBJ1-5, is DTGVSQNPRHKITKRGQNVTFRCDPISEHNRLYWYRQTLGQGPEFLTYFQNEAQLEKSRLLSDRFSAERPKGSFSTLEIQRTEQGDSAMYLCASSLGPPNQPQHFGDGTRLSIL.

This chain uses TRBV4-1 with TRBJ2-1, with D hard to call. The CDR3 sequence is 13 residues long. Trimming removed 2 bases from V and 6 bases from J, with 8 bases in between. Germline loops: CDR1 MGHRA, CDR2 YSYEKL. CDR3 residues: CASSQYYPNEQFF. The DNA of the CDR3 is TGCGCCAGCAGCCAATACTATCCCAATGAGCAGTTCTTC.

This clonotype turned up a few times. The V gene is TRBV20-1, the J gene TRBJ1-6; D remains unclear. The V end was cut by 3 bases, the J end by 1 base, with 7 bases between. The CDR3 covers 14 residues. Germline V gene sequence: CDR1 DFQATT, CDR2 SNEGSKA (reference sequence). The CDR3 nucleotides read TGCAGTGCTAGTTCCCGGTCCTATAATTCACCCCTCCACTTT. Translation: CSASSRSYNSPLHF.

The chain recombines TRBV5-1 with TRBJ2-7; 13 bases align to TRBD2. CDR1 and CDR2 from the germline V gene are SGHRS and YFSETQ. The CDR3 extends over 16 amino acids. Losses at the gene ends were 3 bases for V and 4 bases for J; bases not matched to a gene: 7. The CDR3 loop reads CASSSRTSGSPYEQYF. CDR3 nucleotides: TGCGCCAGCAGCTCCCGGACTAGCGGGAGCCCATACGAGCAGTACTTC.

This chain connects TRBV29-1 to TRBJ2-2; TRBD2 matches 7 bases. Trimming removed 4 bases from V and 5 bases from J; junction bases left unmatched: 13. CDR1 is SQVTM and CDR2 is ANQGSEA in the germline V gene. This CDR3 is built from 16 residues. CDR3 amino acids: CSVVLADHARTGELFF. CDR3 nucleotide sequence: TGCAGCGTTGTCCTAGCGGACCACGCGAGGACCGGGGAGCTGTTTTTT.

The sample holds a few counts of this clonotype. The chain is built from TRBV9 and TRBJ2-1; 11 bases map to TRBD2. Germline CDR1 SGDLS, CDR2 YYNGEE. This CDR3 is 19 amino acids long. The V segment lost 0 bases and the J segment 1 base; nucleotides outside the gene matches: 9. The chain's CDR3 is CASSVEALAGGQSYNEQFF. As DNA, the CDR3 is TGTGCCAGCAGCGTAGAGGCCCTAGCGGGAGGCCAGTCCTACAATGAGCAGTTCTTC.

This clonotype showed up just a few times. The CDR3 region has the DNA TGTGCCAGCAGTGAGGGGACAGTTATCACCGGGGAGCTGTTTTTT. Protein: CASSEGTVITGELFF. The V and J genes are TRBV25-1 and TRBJ2-2; 7 bases align to TRBD1. The CDR3 is 15 residues long. V shed 3 bases and J 4 bases; nucleotides not matched to a gene: 5. CDR1 is MGHDK and CDR2 is SYGVNS in the germline V gene.

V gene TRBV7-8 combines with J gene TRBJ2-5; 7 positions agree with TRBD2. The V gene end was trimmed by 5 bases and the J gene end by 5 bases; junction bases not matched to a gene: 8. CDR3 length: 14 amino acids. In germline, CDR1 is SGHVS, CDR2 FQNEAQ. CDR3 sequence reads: CASSAGVGGETQYF. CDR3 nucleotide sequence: TGTGCCAGCAGCGCGGGGGTTGGCGGCGAGACCCAGTACTTC.

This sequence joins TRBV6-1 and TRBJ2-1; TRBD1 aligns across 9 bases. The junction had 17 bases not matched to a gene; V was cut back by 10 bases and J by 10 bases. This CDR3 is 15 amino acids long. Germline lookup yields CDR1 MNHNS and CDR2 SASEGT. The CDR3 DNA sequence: TGTGCCACCTCCGGGACAGGGTTCACCCCGGGGGAGCAGTTCTTC. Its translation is CATSGTGFTPGEQFF.

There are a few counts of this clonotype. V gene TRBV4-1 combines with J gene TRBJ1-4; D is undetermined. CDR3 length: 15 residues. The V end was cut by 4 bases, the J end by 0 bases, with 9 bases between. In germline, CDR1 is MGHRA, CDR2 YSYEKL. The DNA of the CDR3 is TGCGCCAGCAGCCCGGCCGGCACAACTAATGAAAAACTGTTTTTT. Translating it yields CASSPAGTTNEKLFF.

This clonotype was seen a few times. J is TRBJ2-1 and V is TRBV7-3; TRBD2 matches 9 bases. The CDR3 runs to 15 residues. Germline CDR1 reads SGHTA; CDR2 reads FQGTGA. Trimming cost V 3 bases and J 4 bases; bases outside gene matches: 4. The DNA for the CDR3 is TGTGCCAGCAGCTTCGCGGGAGGGCCATACAATGAGCAGTTCTTC. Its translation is CASSFAGGPYNEQFF.

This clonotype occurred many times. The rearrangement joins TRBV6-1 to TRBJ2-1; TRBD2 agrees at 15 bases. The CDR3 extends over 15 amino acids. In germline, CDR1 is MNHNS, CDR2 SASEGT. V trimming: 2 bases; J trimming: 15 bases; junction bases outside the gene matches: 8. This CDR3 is CASSENGLAGGPRFF. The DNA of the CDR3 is TGTGCCAGCAGTGAAAACGGACTAGCGGGAGGGCCGCGGTTCTTC.

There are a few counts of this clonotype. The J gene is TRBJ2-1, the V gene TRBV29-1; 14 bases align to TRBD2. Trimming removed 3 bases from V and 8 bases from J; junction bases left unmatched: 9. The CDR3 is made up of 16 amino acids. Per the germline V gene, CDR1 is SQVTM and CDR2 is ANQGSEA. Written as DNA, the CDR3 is TGCAGCGTTGATTCCGGGACTAGCGGGAGTTTCGATGAGCAGTTCTTC. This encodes CSVDSGTSGSFDEQFF.

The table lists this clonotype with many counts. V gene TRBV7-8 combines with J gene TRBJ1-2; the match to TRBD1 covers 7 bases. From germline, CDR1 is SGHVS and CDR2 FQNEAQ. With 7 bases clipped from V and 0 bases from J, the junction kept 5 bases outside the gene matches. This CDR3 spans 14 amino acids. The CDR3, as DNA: TGTGCCAGCACCGGACAGGACCCTAACTATGGCTACACCTTC. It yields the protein CASTGQDPNYGYTF.

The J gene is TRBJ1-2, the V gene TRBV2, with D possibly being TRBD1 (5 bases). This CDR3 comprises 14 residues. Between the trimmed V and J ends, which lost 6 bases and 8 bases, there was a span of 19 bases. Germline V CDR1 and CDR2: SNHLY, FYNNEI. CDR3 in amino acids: CASRLWGEAGGYTF. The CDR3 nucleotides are TGTGCCAGCAGACTTTGGGGGGAGGCTGGCGGCTACACCTTC.

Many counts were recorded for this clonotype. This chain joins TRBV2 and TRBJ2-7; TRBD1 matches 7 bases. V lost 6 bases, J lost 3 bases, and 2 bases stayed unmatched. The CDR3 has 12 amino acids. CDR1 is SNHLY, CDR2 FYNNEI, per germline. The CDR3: CASRGGYYEQYF. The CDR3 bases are TGTGCCAGCAGAGGGGGCTACTACGAGCAGTACTTC.

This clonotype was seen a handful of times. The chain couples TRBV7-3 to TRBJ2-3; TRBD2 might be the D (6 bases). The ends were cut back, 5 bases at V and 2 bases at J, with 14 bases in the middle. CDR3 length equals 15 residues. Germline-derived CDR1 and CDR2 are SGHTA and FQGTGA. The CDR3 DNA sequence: TGTGCCAGCAGCCCCCTCGGGAGCCCCACAGATACGCAGTATTTT. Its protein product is CASSPLGSPTDTQYF.

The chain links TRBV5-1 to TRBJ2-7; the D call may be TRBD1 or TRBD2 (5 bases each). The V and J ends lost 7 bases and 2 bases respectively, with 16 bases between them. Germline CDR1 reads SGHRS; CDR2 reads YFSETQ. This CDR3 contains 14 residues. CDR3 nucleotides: TGCGCCAGCCGAGGGGAACAGACCACCTACGAGCAGTACTTC. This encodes CASRGEQTTYEQYF.

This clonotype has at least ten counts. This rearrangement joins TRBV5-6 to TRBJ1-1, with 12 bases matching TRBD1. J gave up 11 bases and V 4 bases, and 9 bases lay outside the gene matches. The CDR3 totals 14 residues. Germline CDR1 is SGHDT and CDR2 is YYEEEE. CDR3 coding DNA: TGTGCCAGCAGCGCAGGGACAGGGGGCGATTGGGCTTTCTTT. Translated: CASSAGTGGDWAFF.

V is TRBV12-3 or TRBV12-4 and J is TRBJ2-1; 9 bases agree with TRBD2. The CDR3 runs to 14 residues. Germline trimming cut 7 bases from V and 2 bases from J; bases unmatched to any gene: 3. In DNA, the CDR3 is TGTGCCAGCATGTCTAGCGGGACCTACAATGAGCAGTTCTTC. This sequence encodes CASMSSGTYNEQFF.

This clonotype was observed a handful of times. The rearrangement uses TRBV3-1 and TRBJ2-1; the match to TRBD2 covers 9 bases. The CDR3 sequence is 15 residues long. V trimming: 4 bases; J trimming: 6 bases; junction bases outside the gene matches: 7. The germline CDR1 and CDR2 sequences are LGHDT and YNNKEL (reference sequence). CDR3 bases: TGTGCCAGCAGCCCGCAGGGACTAGCTTTCAATGAGCAGTTCTTC. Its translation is CASSPQGLAFNEQFF.

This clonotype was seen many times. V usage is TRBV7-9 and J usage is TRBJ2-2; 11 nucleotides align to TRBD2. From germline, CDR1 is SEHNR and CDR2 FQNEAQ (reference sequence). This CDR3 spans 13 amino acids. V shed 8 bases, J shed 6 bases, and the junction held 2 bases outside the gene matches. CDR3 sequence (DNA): TGTGCCAGCCGGGGACTAGCGGCCGGGGAGCTGTTTTTT. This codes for CASRGLAAGELFF.

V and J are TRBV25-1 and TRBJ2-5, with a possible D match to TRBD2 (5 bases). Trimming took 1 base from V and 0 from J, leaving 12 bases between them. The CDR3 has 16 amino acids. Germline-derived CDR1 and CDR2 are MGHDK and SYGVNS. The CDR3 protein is CASSEFFDGDQETQYF. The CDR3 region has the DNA TGTGCCAGCAGTGAATTTTTCGACGGGGACCAAGAGACCCAGTACTTC.